This is a list of T cell receptor beta chains from one sample in a study of response to subunit inactivated influenza vaccine. TCRdb passed the RT-PCR reads through MiXCR, listing each CDR3 protein once. The sample carries about 570,000 distinct CDR3 sequences, roughly 12% recorded once. In addition, the sample was reused for a study of T cells expressing NK-cell markers.

Specimen: PBMCs from blood, collected on the day of vaccination. Source of these receptors: a man between 45 and 60 years old who received an inactivated influenza vaccine. Both conserved end residues are part of each CDR3. D genes are given only for firm matches. Clone size is shown for a subset of rows, as once, few, many or a class of expanded clone.

>TRBD1|TRBV7-9|TRBJ2-2|.
TGTGCCAGCAGCTTATCCAACAGGGGCACCGGGGAGCTGTTTTTT
CASSLSNRGTGELFF
>TRBD2|TRBV29-1|TRBJ2-1|few
TGCAGCGCCCAAAAGCGGGGGGTGGGTATTAACAATGAGCAGTTCTTC
CSAQKRGVGINNEQFF
>.|TRBV15|TRBJ2-1|.
TGTGCCACCAGCAGAGGTGGCGGTCCCTACAATGAGCAGTTCTTC
CATSRGGGPYNEQFF
>.|TRBV15|TRBJ2-5|.
TGTGCCACCAGCAGAGGACAAGAGACCCAGTACTTC
CATSRGQETQYF
>.|TRBV11-2|TRBJ2-7|.
TGTGCCAGCAGCTTAGGACAGTACTACGAGCAGTACTTC
CASSLGQYYEQYF
>TRBD1|TRBV7-9|TRBJ2-7|once
TGTGCCAGCAGCGGATGGACAGGGATTTCCTACGAGCAGTACTTC
CASSGWTGISYEQYF
>.|TRBV4-3|TRBJ1-2|few
TGCGCCAGCAGCCAAGGGACAGTGTCCCTCCCTTATGGCTACACCTTC
CASSQGTVSLPYGYTF
>.|TRBV5-5|TRBJ1-1|.
TGTGCCAGTCGGACCCAAACCGGGGGCACTGAAGCTTTCTTT
CASRTQTGGTEAFF
>.|TRBV4-3|TRBJ2-2|many
TGCGCCAGCAGGGGGATCACAGGGAACACCGGGGAGCTGTTTTTT
CASRGITGNTGELFF
>.|TRBV2|TRBJ2-2|many
TGTGCCAGCAGGACCACCGGGGAGCTGTTTTTT
CASRTTGELFF
>TRBD2|TRBV4-1|TRBJ2-3|few
TGCGCCAGCAGCCAAGTGGGGCTAGCGGGGGGGAAAGATACGCAGTATTTT
CASSQVGLAGGKDTQYF
>TRBD2|TRBV24-1|TRBJ2-1|.
TGTGCCACCAGTGAAACAGCGGGAGGCCCCGATGAGCAGTTCTTC
CATSETAGGPDEQFF
>TRBD2|TRBV10-3|TRBJ2-3|.
TGTGCCATCAGTGAATTTAGCGGGGGTACAGATACGCAGTATTTT
CAISEFSGGTDTQYF
>TRBD1|TRBV20-1|TRBJ2-7|.
TGCAGTGCTAGAGATTCCCTGACAGGGGGCATCTACGAGCAGTACTTC
CSARDSLTGGIYEQYF
>.|TRBV5-1|TRBJ2-3|few
TGCGCCAGCAGCCCGACCGCTTCAGATACGCAGTATTTT
CASSPTASDTQYF
>.|TRBV29-1|TRBJ1-2|.
TGCAGCGCGGACAAGGGGGGGCATGGCTACACCTTC
CSADKGGHGYTF
>.|TRBV29-1|TRBJ2-5|.
TGCAGCGTTGAGGTGGGGCCAGAGACCCAGTACTTC
CSVEVGPETQYF
>.|TRBV5-1|TRBJ2-2|.
TGCGCCAGCAGCTTGTCGCAGAGCGGCGGGGAGCTGTTTTTT
CASSLSQSGGELFF
>.|TRBV7-2|TRBJ2-3|.
TGTGCCAGCAGCTTATTAGTTGATACGCAGTATTTT
CASSLLVDTQYF
>TRBD2|TRBV19|TRBJ2-1|.
TGTGCCAGTAGTAAACGCAGCGGGATTGAGCAGTTCTTC
CASSKRSGIEQFF
>.|TRBV5-1|TRBJ2-1|few
TGCGCCAGCAGCTCAGACCGGGACATGGGGGTCAATGAGCAGTTCTTC
CASSSDRDMGVNEQFF
>TRBD1|TRBV6-5|TRBJ2-5|.
TGTGCCAGCAGTTTAGCCGGGACAGGGGCTCGAGAGACCCAGTACTTC
CASSLAGTGARETQYF
>.|TRBV5-1|TRBJ2-7|.
TGCGCCAGCAGCTTGGAACAGGAGAGCTACGAGCAGTACTTC
CASSLEQESYEQYF
>.|TRBV6-5|TRBJ2-5|.
TGTGCCAGCAGTTTACGACCCGGGGAGACCCAGTACTTC
CASSLRPGETQYF
>TRBD2|TRBV7-9|TRBJ2-5|.
TGTGCCAGCAGCCCCGGCTGGACTAGCGACGGAGAGACCCAGTACTTC
CASSPGWTSDGETQYF
>.|TRBV7-2|TRBJ2-1|few
TGTGCCAGCAGCTTAAAACAGGGCCCCCAGAATGAGCAGTTCTTC
CASSLKQGPQNEQFF
>.|TRBV5-1|TRBJ2-3|few
TGCGCCAGCAATACAGGGCACAGTATGACAGATACGCAGTATTTT
CASNTGHSMTDTQYF
>.|TRBV5-1|TRBJ2-3|many
TGCGCCAGCAGCTTGGAGGGTCGCACAGATACGCAGTATTTT
CASSLEGRTDTQYF
>.|TRBV5-1|TRBJ1-1|.
TGCGCCAGCAGCTTGGGCAGCCGATCTTCAGAAGAAGCTTTCTTT
CASSLGSRSSEEAFF
>.|TRBV5-1|TRBJ2-5|.
TGCGCCAGCAGCCCTGACGGTGAGGAGACCCAGTACTTC
CASSPDGEETQYF
>.|TRBV3-1|TRBJ1-1|few
TGTGCCAGCAGCCAAGATCCTTGGAAGAACACTGAAGCTTTCTTT
CASSQDPWKNTEAFF
>.|TRBV6-2/TRBV6-3|TRBJ2-1|many
TGTGCCAGCAATAAGGGAGGCACCCAATACAATGAGCAGTTCTTC
CASNKGGTQYNEQFF
>.|TRBV12-3/TRBV12-4|TRBJ1-3|few
TGTGCCAGCACCCGGGATTACTCTGGAAACACCATATATTTT
CASTRDYSGNTIYF
>TRBD1|TRBV11-2|TRBJ2-1|.
TGTGCCAGCAGCTTCGACAGGGCTGGGCACAATGAGCAGTTCTTC
CASSFDRAGHNEQFF
>.|TRBV5-6|TRBJ2-2|few
TGTGCCAGCACCCGAGGGTCACGTTACACCGGGGAGCTGTTTTTT
CASTRGSRYTGELFF
>TRBD1|TRBV29-1|TRBJ2-5|many
TGCAGCGTTGACTTGGGACAGTTACAAGAGACCCAGTACTTC
CSVDLGQLQETQYF
>.|TRBV5-1|TRBJ2-3|few
TGCGCCAGCCGGTCCGAATCATCTAGCACAGATACGCAGTATTTT
CASRSESSSTDTQYF
>.|TRBV5-6|TRBJ1-2|.
TGTGCCAGCACCTCACGTCGGGCCTATGGCTACACCTTC
CASTSRRAYGYTF
>.|TRBV5-1|TRBJ1-5|.
TGCGCCAGCAGCTTGGGGGGACCGTACGGCAATCAGCCCCAGCATTTT
CASSLGGPYGNQPQHF
>.|TRBV4-3|TRBJ2-1|many
TGCGCCAGCAGCCAAGATCGGGGGGCGTACAATGAGCAGTTCTTC
CASSQDRGAYNEQFF
>.|TRBV24-1|TRBJ2-2|.
TGTGCCACCAGTCTAACCGGACAAATTACCGGGGAGCTGTTTTTT
CATSLTGQITGELFF
>.|TRBV3-1|TRBJ2-3|.
TGTGCCAGCAGCCCCTCCTTCGGGCGGACTAGCACAGATACGCAGTATTTT
CASSPSFGRTSTDTQYF
>.|TRBV11-2|TRBJ2-7|few
TGTGCCAGCAGCTCTTTGGACAGATACTACGAGCAGTACTTC
CASSSLDRYYEQYF
>TRBD2|TRBV5-6|TRBJ2-1|few
TGTGCCAGCAGCGGAAGTAGCGGGGTGCCAAGGTTCTTC
CASSGSSGVPRFF
>.|TRBV11-2|TRBJ1-1|.
TGTGCCAGCAGCTTAGATGTCAGGGGGAACACTGAAGCTTTCTTT
CASSLDVRGNTEAFF
>TRBD2|TRBV20-1|TRBJ2-7|.
TGCATTGCCACTCTCCTAGCGGGAGGTTCTGGCGAGCAGTACTTC
CIATLLAGGSGEQYF
>.|TRBV30|TRBJ2-3|.
TGTGCCTGGAGCGCCCTAGCAGATACGCAGTATTTT
CAWSALADTQYF
>TRBD2|TRBV18|TRBJ2-3|few
TGTGCCAGCTCACCCCAAACTAGCGGGGGTTCCACAGATACGCAGTATTTT
CASSPQTSGGSTDTQYF
>.|TRBV19|TRBJ1-1|few
.
CASTSDRLNTEAFF
>.|TRBV18|TRBJ1-1|few
TGTGCCAGCTACAGAGAAATGAACACTGAAGCTTTCTTT
CASYREMNTEAFF